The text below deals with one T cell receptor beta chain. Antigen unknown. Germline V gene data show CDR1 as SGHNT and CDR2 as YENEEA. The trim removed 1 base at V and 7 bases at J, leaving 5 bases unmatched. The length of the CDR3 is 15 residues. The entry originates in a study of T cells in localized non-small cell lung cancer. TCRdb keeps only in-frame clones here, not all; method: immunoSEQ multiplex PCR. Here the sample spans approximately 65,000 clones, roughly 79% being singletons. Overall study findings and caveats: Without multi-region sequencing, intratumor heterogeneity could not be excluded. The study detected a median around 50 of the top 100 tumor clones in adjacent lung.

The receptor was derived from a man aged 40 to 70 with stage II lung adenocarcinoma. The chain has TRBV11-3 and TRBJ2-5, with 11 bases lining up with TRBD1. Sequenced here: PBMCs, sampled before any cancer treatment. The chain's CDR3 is CASSLGTGGRGTQYF. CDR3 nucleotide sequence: TGTGCCAGCAGCTTAGGGACAGGGGGCCGGGGGACCCAGTACTTC.